This TCR beta chain was profiled in a study of T cell responses to AZD1222 COVID-19 vaccine. Study findings and constraints: Within unmutated variant regions lay the reported targets of nearly half of spike-specific TCRs. Spike-specific TCR repertoires showed rising breadth and depth after two AZD1222 doses.

For this clone: Its cognate antigen is unknown.

Trimming removed 5 bases from V and 7 bases from J, with 17 bases in between. CDR3 length: 15 residues. Germline CDR1 SGHTA, CDR2 FQGTGA. The repertoire was sequenced with immunoSEQ multiplex PCR; TCRdb's copy has only in-frame clones and lacks some. Of some 140,000 clones listed, approximately 90% were seen once; the top ten hold 2.8%. This receptor was taken from an adult in good health. This chain links TRBV7-3 with TRBJ1-4; a weak D match, TRBD1 (6 bases). Source: peripheral blood, taken on day 0 of AZD1222 vaccination. The CDR3 sequence: CASSPGTLMGEKLFF. The CDR3 bases are TGTGCCAGCAGCCCCGGGACATTGATGGGTGAAAAACTGTTTTTT.